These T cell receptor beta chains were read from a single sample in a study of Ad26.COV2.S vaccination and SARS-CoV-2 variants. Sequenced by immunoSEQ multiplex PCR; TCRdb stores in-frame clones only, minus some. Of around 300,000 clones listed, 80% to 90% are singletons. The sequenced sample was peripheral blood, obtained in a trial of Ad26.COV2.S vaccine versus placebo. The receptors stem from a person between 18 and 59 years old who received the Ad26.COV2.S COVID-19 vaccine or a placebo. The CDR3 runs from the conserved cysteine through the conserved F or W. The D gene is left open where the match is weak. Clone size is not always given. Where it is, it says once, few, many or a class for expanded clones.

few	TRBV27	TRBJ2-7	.	CASGFYEQYF	TGTGCCAGCGGCTTTTACGAGCAGTACTTC
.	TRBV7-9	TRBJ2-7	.	CASSSPYEQYF	TGTGCCAGCAGTTCCCCCTACGAGCAGTACTTC
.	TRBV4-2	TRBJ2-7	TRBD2	CASSQDREGNEQYF	TGTGCCAGCAGCCAAGATCGGGAGGGGAACGAGCAGTACTTC
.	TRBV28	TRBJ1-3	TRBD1	CASRSTGTGNTIYF	TGTGCCAGCAGATCGACAGGGACTGGAAACACCATATATTTT
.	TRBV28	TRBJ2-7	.	CASSSGSAGEQYF	TGTGCCAGCAGTTCCGGATCGGCGGGCGAGCAGTACTTC
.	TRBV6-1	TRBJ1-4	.	CASSDQWGGAGCEKLFF	TGTGCCAGCAGTGACCAGTGGGGAGGGGCCGGGTGTGAAAAACTGTTTTTT
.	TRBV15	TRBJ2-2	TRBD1	CATSGGQALNTGELFF	TGTGCCACCAGCGGGGGACAGGCCCTAAACACCGGGGAGCTGTTTTTT
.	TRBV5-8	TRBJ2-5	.	CASSLAGAREETQYF	TGTGCCAGCAGCTTGGCAGGGGCGCGGGAGGAGACCCAGTACTTC
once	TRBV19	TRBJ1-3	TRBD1	CASSLTGGSGNTIYF	TGTGCCAGTAGTCTCACAGGGGGCTCTGGAAACACCATATATTTT
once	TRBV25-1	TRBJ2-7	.	CASSEWKGSYEQYF	TGTGCCAGCAGTGAATGGAAGGGATCCTACGAGCAGTACTTC
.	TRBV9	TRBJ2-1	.	CASSVYGYEQFF	TGTGCCAGCAGCGTATACGGGTATGAGCAGTTCTTC
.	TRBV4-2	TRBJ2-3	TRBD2	CASSEDSGTVADTQYF	TGTGCCAGCAGCGAGGATAGCGGGACCGTGGCAGATACGCAGTATTTT
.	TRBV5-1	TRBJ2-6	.	CASSLVSGAGANVLTF	TGCGCCAGCAGTTTGGTTTCAGGGGCTGGGGCCAACGTCCTGACTTTC
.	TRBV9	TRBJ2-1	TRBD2	CASSVGLGTDEQFF	TGTGCCAGCAGCGTTGGACTAGGTACGGATGAGCAGTTCTTC
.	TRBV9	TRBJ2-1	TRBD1	CASSSGQGRNEQFF	TGTGCCAGCAGCTCTGGACAGGGTAGGAATGAGCAGTTCTTC
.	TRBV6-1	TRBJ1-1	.	CASSEDAVGNTEAFF	TGTGCCAGCAGTGAAGATGCCGTCGGGAACACTGAAGCTTTCTTT
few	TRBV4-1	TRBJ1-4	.	CASSQEAGGEKLFF	TGCGCCAGCAGCCAGGAAGCGGGGGGGGAAAAACTGTTTTTT
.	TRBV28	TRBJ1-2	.	CASSADRRYGYTF	TGTGCCAGCAGCGCCGACAGACGCTATGGCTACACCTTC
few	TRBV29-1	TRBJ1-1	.	CSVGIRDEAFF	TGCAGCGTGGGTATAAGGGACGAAGCTTTCTTT
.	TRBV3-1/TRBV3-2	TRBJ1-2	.	CASSQSAVENYGYTF	TGTGCCAGCAGCCAGTCTGCGGTCGAGAACTATGGCTACACCTTC
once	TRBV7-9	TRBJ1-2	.	CASSRGAGPRGKGYGYTF	TGTGCCAGCAGTAGGGGGGCAGGGCCACGGGGCAAGGGCTATGGCTACACCTTC
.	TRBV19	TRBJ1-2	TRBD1	CASSTGQGMIYGYTF	TGTGCCAGTAGTACGGGACAGGGAATGATCTATGGCTACACCTTC
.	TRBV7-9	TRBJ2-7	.	CASGDIYEQYF	TGTGCCAGCGGGGACATCTACGAGCAGTACTTC
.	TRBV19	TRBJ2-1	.	CASTLTGRNEQFF	TGTGCCAGTACCCTCACAGGGCGCAATGAGCAGTTCTTC
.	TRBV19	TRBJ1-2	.	CASSIGGSYGYTF	TGTGCCAGTAGTATTGGGGGGAGCTATGGCTACACCTTC
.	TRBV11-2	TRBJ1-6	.	CASSLGLNSPLHF	TGTGCCAGCAGCTTAGGCCTTAATTCACCCCTCCACTTT
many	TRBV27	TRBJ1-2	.	CASSSRGKDGYTF	TGTGCCAGCAGTTCCCGGGGGAAAGATGGCTACACCTTC
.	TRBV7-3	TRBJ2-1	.	CASSLNGGARSYNEQFF	TGTGCCAGCAGCTTAAACGGAGGGGCCCGCTCCTACAATGAGCAGTTCTTC
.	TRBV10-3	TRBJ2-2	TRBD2	CAISGTSGRNTGELFF	TGTGCCATTTCCGGGACTAGCGGGAGGAACACCGGGGAGCTGTTTTTT
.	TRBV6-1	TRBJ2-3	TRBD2	CASSDFPSLAGPSSTDTQYF	TGTGCCAGCAGTGACTTCCCGTCACTAGCGGGGCCCTCTAGCACAGATACGCAGTATTTT
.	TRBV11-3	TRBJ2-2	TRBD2	CASSPPGGRGLFF	TGTGCCAGCAGCCCTCCGGGGGGACGAGGGCTGTTTTTT
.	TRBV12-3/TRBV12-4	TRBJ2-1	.	CASSMSWVHEQFF	TGTGCCAGCAGTATGTCGTGGGTCCATGAGCAGTTCTTC
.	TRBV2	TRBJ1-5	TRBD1	CASSEGQGVNQPQHF	TGTGCCAGCAGTGAAGGACAGGGTGTAAATCAGCCCCAGCATTTT
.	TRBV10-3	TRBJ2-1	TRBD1	CAISERDSLPHNEQFF	TGTGCCATCAGTGAGCGGGACAGCCTCCCTCACAATGAGCAGTTCTTC
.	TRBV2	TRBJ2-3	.	CASSARFPSTDTQYF	TGTGCCAGCTCCGCTAGGTTCCCTAGCACAGATACGCAGTATTTT
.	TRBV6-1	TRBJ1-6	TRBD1	CASSEKVTGDSPLHF	TGTGCCAGCAGTGAAAAAGTGACAGGGGATTCACCCCTCCACTTT
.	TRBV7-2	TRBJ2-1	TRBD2	CASSLELAGGDEQFF	TGTGCCAGCAGCTTAGAACTAGCGGGGGGGGATGAGCAGTTCTTC
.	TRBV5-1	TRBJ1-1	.	CASSLDGATEAFF	TGCGCCAGCAGCTTGGACGGGGCGACTGAAGCTTTCTTT
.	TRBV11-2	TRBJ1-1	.	CASSSRGDTEAFF	TGTGCCAGCAGCTCCCGCGGAGACACTGAAGCTTTCTTT
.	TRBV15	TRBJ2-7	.	CATSDSNSYEQYF	TGTGCCACCTCGGACAGCAACTCCTACGAGCAGTACTTC
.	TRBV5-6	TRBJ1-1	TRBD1	CASSPRQGRRGTEAFF	TGTGCCAGCAGCCCCCGACAGGGAAGAAGGGGCACTGAAGCTTTCTTT
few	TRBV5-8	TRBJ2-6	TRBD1	CASSLGTGGPGANVLTF	TGTGCCAGCAGCTTGGGGACAGGGGGTCCTGGGGCCAACGTCCTGACTTTC
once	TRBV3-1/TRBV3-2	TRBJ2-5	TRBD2	CASSQSGGRETQYF	TGTGCCAGCAGCCAATCGGGAGGGAGAGAGACCCAGTACTTC
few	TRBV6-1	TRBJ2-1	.	CASSQAGTRNEQFF	TGTGCCAGCAGTCAAGCCGGGACACGCAATGAGCAGTTCTTC
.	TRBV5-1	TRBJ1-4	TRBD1	CASSWGTATNEKLFF	TGCGCCAGCAGCTGGGGGACAGCAACTAATGAAAAACTGTTTTTT
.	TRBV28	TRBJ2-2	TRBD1	CASSSWGGTGLNLTGELFF	TGTGCCAGCAGTTCATGGGGCGGGACAGGTCTAAACCTGACCGGGGAGCTGTTTTTT
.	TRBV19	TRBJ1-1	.	CASSIVKNTEAFF	TGTGCCAGTAGTATAGTAAAGAACACTGAAGCTTTCTTT
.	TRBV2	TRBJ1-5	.	CASRKQGALNQPQHF	TGTGCCAGCAGGAAACAGGGAGCCCTTAATCAGCCCCAGCATTTT
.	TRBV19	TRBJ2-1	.	CASSIGASWRNEQFF	TGTGCCAGTAGTATAGGGGCTAGTTGGCGGAATGAGCAGTTCTTC
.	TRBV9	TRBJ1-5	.	CASSKSSGNQPQHF	TGTGCCAGCAGCAAAAGCTCCGGTAACCAGCCCCAGCATTTT
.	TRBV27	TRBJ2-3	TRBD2	CASRRLAGITDTQYF	TGTGCCAGCAGGCGACTAGCGGGAATCACAGATACGCAGTATTTT
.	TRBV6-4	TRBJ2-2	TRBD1	CASSADRGVAGELFF	TGTGCCAGCAGTGCCGACAGGGGGGTCGCCGGGGAGCTGTTTTTT
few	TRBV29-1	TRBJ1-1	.	CSVGGPEAFF	TGCAGCGTTGGGGGTCCCGAAGCTTTCTTT